This T cell receptor beta chain derives from a study of blood T cell repertoires in COVID-19. The wider study: T cells, B-cell-depleted T cells, or PBMCs supplied cDNA or gDNA.

Only one count was recorded for this clone. Those enrolled, adults aged 18 to 89 years, came from around 24 US areas. The V end lost 1 base, the J end lost 11 bases, and 9 bases lay between the germline ends. CDR1 and CDR2 (germline): SEHNR, FQNEAQ (reference sequence). This CDR3 contains 13 residues. In the original processing: The authors estimated nucleated cell counts from reference gene primer amplification. The data were produced by immunoSEQ multiplex PCR, yet TCRdb's version contains in-frame clones alone and is incomplete. From that table come the V and J calls and clone size; the DNA was used to work out D and trimming. The sample shows around 310,000 clones, approximately 88% of them seen only once.

The source material was PBMCs or T cells enriched from blood (not recorded which). The sequence came from a young man who had recovered from COVID-19. The chain links TRBV7-9 to TRBJ1-6; possibly TRBD1 for D (5 bases). The CDR3 reads CASSLGEGPPLHF. CDR3 coding DNA: TGTGCCAGCAGCTTAGGGGAGGGGCCACCCCTCCACTTT.